This T cell receptor (beta chain) was recorded in a study of blood T cells in healthy people across ages. Donors ranged from about 6 to 95 years old and were healthy Caucasians in Russia. For the second PCR, which ran for 7 to 11 cycles, a sample-barcoded 5' primer and a J-beta primer mix were used. All cDNA molecules were each tagged by a template-switch adaptor with 12 random nucleotides. All samples yielded 2.5 million or more CDR3-containing paired-end reads. MiXCR was run by TCRdb on the 5' RACE reads, yielding one entry per CDR3 protein. The sample records fewer than 900,000 distinct CDR3 sequences, 30% to 45% being singletons. The TCR originated in a man younger than 30 in good health. Sequencing was performed on blood.

The CDR3 here is CASSYHRGSGSRAIYTEAFF. The CDR3 DNA reads as TGTGCCAGCAGCTACCACAGGGGGTCGGGGAGCAGGGCTATCTACACTGAAGCTTTCTTT. This chain connects TRBV7-8 to TRBJ1-1; 8 bases agree with TRBD1. The CDR3 is made up of 20 amino acids. Germline CDR1 and CDR2: SGHVS and FQNEAQ. J lost 3 bases, V lost 4 bases, and 22 bases had no gene match.